This T cell receptor beta chain appears in the sequencing data of a study of patients and donors after allogeneic stem cell transplantation. Using its own MiXCR run on the RT-PCR reads, TCRdb lists one record per CDR3 protein. Of roughly 940,000 distinct CDR3 sequences listed, approximately 18% are singletons. This clonotype came up many times. After removal of 5 bases from V and 2 bases from J, the junction contained 3 bases not matched to a gene. The CDR3 is 14 amino acids. The origin of this receptor is a human donor who was either an allogeneic HSCT recipient or a stem cell or donor lymphocyte infusion donor (not recorded which). It is not recorded whose cells these are; they may come from a transplant donor. Sequencing input: blood, either unsorted or a sorted T cell fraction (not recorded which). The chain has TRBV12-3 or TRBV12-4 and TRBJ2-1, with 7 bases aligning to TRBD2. DNA for the CDR3: TGTGCCAGCAGTCTCGGGAGGCCCTACAATGAGCAGTTCTTC. It yields the protein CASSLGRPYNEQFF.